A single sample gave rise to the 9 T cell receptor beta chains below, sequenced in a study of lymphopenia after photon versus proton radiotherapy. Sequencing was performed with immunoSEQ multiplex PCR; in TCRdb, only in-frame clones are kept and a portion is missing. This sample has 35,000 to 45,000 clones, with around four fifths found just once. The sequencing here drew on peripheral blood, taken from a patient treated with proton-based radiotherapy. The receptors derive from a woman between 70 and 85 years old with pancreatic cancer.

V gene TRBV28 combines with J gene TRBJ1-1; 11 bases align to TRBD1. The CDR3 runs 15 residues. Trimming cost V 4 bases and J 3 bases; bases outside gene matches: 4. Germline CDR1 is MDHEN and CDR2 is SYDVKM. CDR3 DNA: TGTGCCAGCAGTTCACGGACAGGGGGCTACACTGAAGCTTTCTTT. Residues: CASSSRTGGYTEAFF.

J is TRBJ1-1 and V is TRBV6-5, with a tentative D call TRBD1 (5 bases). The V end was cut by 0 bases, the J end by 2 bases, with 10 bases between. Germline CDR1 is MNHEY and CDR2 is SVGAGI. The CDR3 runs to 15 residues. The CDR3 here is CASSYSITGNTEAFF. CDR3 nucleotides: TGTGCCAGCAGTTACTCGATCACAGGAAACACTGAAGCTTTCTTT.

Of note for this clone: The junction differs from germline at one of its ends, possibly a read error. The CDR3 DNA reads TGTGCCACCAGCGAGGGGCAGGGGACTTCCTCCGAGCAGCACTTC. Protein: CATSEGQGTSSEQHF. The V and J genes are TRBV9 and TRBJ2-7, with D possibly called TRBD1 or TRBD2 (6 bases each). Germline lookup yields CDR1 SGDLS and CDR2 YYNGEE. The CDR3 covers 15 residues.

V is TRBV27 and J is TRBJ2-7; D remains unclear. The V gene's germline CDR1 is MNHEY and CDR2 SMNVEV (reference sequence). Trimming took off 0 bases at V and 5 bases at J, with 14 bases between the two ends. The CDR3 contains 15 residues. CDR3 sequence (DNA): TGTGCCAGCAGTTTATCCGTCGACCCCTTCAACGAGCAGTACTTC. Protein product: CASSLSVDPFNEQYF.

This clone was seen a single time. The CDR3 sequence is CASRSLAGAQRPNTGELFF. CDR3 nucleotides: TGTGCCAGCAGATCACTAGCGGGAGCTCAAAGACCGAACACCGGGGAGCTGTTTTTT. The rearrangement uses TRBV27 and TRBJ2-2, with 11 bases aligning to TRBD2. Germline-derived CDR1 and CDR2 are MNHEY and SMNVEV (reference sequence). The CDR3 runs to 19 residues. Trimming cost V 6 bases and J 0 bases; bases outside gene matches: 12.

This chain joins TRBV7-2 and TRBJ2-3; D is perhaps TRBD2 (5 bases). This CDR3 region has 16 residues. Germline lookup yields CDR1 SGHTA and CDR2 FQGNSA. Trimming took 3 bases from V and 0 from J, leaving 13 bases between them. CDR3 in amino acids: CASSFRASPSTDTQYF. CDR3 bases: TGTGCCAGCAGCTTCCGCGCTAGCCCGAGCACAGATACGCAGTATTTT.

This chain links TRBV19 with TRBJ1-2; no definite D call. V lost 5 bases to trimming and J lost 7 bases, with 11 bases between them. Per germline, CDR1 LNHDA and CDR2 SQIVND (reference sequence). The CDR3 length is 12 residues. CDR3 sequence (DNA): TGTGCCAGTAGTGCCCGGATGGCTGGCTACACCTTC. Translation gives CASSARMAGYTF.

This clone was seen a single time. The J gene is TRBJ2-3, the V gene TRBV6-1, with 15 bases aligning to TRBD2. CDR3 length: 16 amino acids. Germline V gene data show CDR1 as MNHNS and CDR2 as SASEGT. The V segment lost 4 bases and the J segment 1 base; nucleotides outside the gene matches: 0. The CDR3 loop is CASSGTSGRGTDTQYF. DNA of the CDR3: TGTGCCAGCAGTGGGACTAGCGGGAGGGGCACAGATACGCAGTATTTT.

This clone was detected only once. The chain is built from TRBV5-1 and TRBJ2-5; D is perhaps TRBD2 (6 bases). This CDR3 is built from 15 residues. Germline V CDR1 and CDR2: SGHRS, YFSETQ. The V gene lost 0 bases and the J gene lost 2 bases, with 11 bases spanning the gap. The CDR3 DNA is TGCGCCAGCAGCTTGGATAGCGGAGAACAAGAGACCCAGTACTTC. It specifies CASSLDSGEQETQYF.